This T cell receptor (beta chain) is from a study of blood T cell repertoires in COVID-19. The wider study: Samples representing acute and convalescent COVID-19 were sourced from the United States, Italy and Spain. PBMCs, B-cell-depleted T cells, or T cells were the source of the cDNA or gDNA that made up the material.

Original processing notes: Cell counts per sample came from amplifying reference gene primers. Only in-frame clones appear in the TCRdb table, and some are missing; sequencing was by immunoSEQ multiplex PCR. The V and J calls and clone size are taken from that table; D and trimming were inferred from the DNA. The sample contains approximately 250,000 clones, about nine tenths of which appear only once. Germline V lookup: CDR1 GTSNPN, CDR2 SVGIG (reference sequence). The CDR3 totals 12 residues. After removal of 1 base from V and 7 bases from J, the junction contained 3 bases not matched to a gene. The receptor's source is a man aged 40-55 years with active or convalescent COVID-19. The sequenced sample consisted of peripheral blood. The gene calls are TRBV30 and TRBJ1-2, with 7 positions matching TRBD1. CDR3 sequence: CAWSEGGSGYTF. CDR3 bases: TGTGCCTGGAGTGAAGGGGGCTCTGGCTACACCTTC.